This T cell receptor (beta chain) derives from a study of blood T cell repertoires in COVID-19. The overall study: In each case, the material was cDNA or gDNA derived from T cells, B-cell-depleted T cells, or PBMCs.

The age range of participants was 18 to 89 years, with residence in fewer than 25 US areas. Clinical history reported by participants formed the basis on which cohorts were assigned. Clones were read by immunoSEQ multiplex PCR, and TCRdb kept only the in-frame ones, dropping some. The table shows about 290,000 clones, with about nine tenths occurring only once. From germline, CDR1 is LGHDT and CDR2 YNNKEL (reference sequence). The CDR3 is 17 amino acids. Deletions cut 4 bases from V and 7 bases from J, with 23 bases between. The V call is TRBV3-1 (or the pseudogene TRBV3-2), the J call TRBJ1-5; D might be TRBD1 (6 bases). The clonotype originates from a woman aged 40 to 49 who had recovered from COVID-19. The sequenced sample was PBMCs or T cells enriched from blood (not recorded which). DNA of the CDR3: TGTGCCAGCAGCCCCGGACTAGGACAGTTGGGGAAACAGCCCCAGCATTTT. It encodes CASSPGLGQLGKQPQHF.